The 21 T cell receptor beta chains below come from one sample, sequenced in a study of control samples from healthy donors and cancer patients. Method: immunoSEQ multiplex PCR; TCRdb's copy keeps in-frame clones and lacks some. This repertoire shows tens of thousands of clones, 90% to 95% found once; its top ten account for nearly 2.5%. The specimen sequenced was blood. The receptor source for this set is a man aged 25-40 years in good health.

This clone appeared once. The chain employs TRBV6-5 and TRBJ1-3; D gene unclear. The CDR3 consists of 14 residues. Germline V CDR1 and CDR2: MNHEY, SVGAGI. V lost 1 base to trimming and J lost 0 bases, with 4 bases between them. The CDR3 here is CASSYLPSGNTIYF. CDR3 sequence (DNA): TGTGCCAGCAGTTACTTACCCTCTGGAAACACCATATATTTT.

J is TRBJ1-2 and V is TRBV4-1; weak D call: TRBD1 (5 bases). The CDR3 consists of 16 residues. Trimming took 2 bases from V and 6 from J, leaving 19 bases between them. CDR1 and CDR2 from the germline V gene are MGHRA and YSYEKL. The CDR3 sequence: CASSQIGAPRGDGYTF. The CDR3 DNA is TGCGCCAGCAGCCAAATAGGGGCCCCAAGGGGCGATGGCTACACCTTC.

The chain uses TRBV19 and TRBJ1-1, with D uncertain. The ends were cut back, 0 bases at V and 1 base at J, with 3 bases in the middle. The CDR3 has 13 residues. Germline CDR1 is LNHDA and CDR2 is SQIVND (reference sequence). CDR3 in amino acids: CASSIEGNTEAFF. The CDR3, as DNA: TGTGCCAGTAGTATAGAGGGGAACACTGAAGCTTTCTTT. Drawing the rest from reference TRBV19 and TRBJ1-1, the complete variable domain is DGGITQSPKYLFRKEGQNVTLSCEQNLNHDAMYWYRQDPGQGLRLIYYSQIVNDFQKGDIAEGYSVSREKKESFPLTVTSAQKNPTAFYLCASSIEGNTEAFFGQGTRLTVV.

V gene TRBV6-4 combines with J gene TRBJ2-2, with TRBD1 matching 7 bases. Per the germline V gene, CDR1 is MRHNA and CDR2 is SNTAGT. The junction had 7 bases not matched to a gene; V was cut back by 6 bases and J by 0 bases. The CDR3 spans 16 residues. CDR3 DNA: TGTGCCAGCAGACCGGGGACAGACCCGAACACCGGGGAGCTGTTTTTT. Its protein is CASRPGTDPNTGELFF.

As regards this clone: Within the sample, other DNA sequences also encode this same CDR3. The chain joins TRBV9 to TRBJ1-3; D gene ambiguous. Trimming stripped 0 bases from V and 0 bases from J, with 1 base between. Germline V gene lookup returns CDR1 SGDLS and CDR2 YYNGEE. The CDR3 length is 13 residues. The DNA for the CDR3 is TGTGCCAGCAGCGTAGGCTCTGGAAACACCATATATTTT. Residues: CASSVGSGNTIYF.

This clone appeared once. The chain joins TRBV6-2 or TRBV6-3 to TRBJ2-2, with D hard to call. Germline V gene lookup returns CDR1 MNHEY and CDR2 SVGEGT. The CDR3 spans 14 residues. The germline V and J ends were trimmed by 6 bases and 4 bases, with 12 bases remaining between them. Here the CDR3 reads CASSQAGPTGELFF. DNA for the CDR3: TGTGCCAGCAGCCAAGCCGGACCCACCGGGGAGCTGTTTTTT.

A note on this clone: The germline gene is not matched at one end of the junction; a read error may be the cause. CDR3 residues: CASSLVGTGDSHEQYF. CDR3 nucleotides: TGCGCCAGCAGCTTGGTGGGTACAGGGGACTCCCACGAGCAGTACTTC. J is TRBJ2-7 and V is TRBV5-1; a possible D gene is TRBD1 (7 bases). Germline-derived CDR1 and CDR2 are SGHRS and YFSETQ. The CDR3 has 16 amino acids.

The rearrangement links TRBV28 to TRBJ2-2; 13 nucleotides agree with TRBD2. There are 16 residues in the CDR3. V lost 6 bases, J lost 3 bases, and 4 bases stayed unmatched. CDR1 is MDHEN and CDR2 is SYDVKM in the germline V gene. The CDR3 bases are TGTGCCAGCAGCCCAGGACTAGCGGGAGACACCGGGGAGCTGTTTTTT. Encoded protein: CASSPGLAGDTGELFF.

The chain carries TRBV11-2 and TRBJ2-7; possible D gene TRBD1, 6 bases. V was cut by 3 bases and J by 2 bases, with 11 bases left in between. Germline loops: CDR1 SGHAT, CDR2 FQNNGV. There are 14 residues in the CDR3. The CDR3: CASSFGTPPYEQYF. In nucleotides, the CDR3 is TGTGCCAGCAGCTTCGGGACACCCCCCTACGAGCAGTACTTC.

The V call is TRBV15, the J call TRBJ1-5; D is unresolved. Per germline, CDR1 LNHNV and CDR2 YYDKDF (reference sequence). Trimming took off 0 bases at V and 5 bases at J, with 5 bases between the two ends. The CDR3 length is 13 residues. DNA of the CDR3: TGTGCCACCAGCAGAGATTGGGATCAGCCCCAGCATTTT. It translates to CATSRDWDQPQHF.

The chain carries TRBV9 and TRBJ2-2; 12 nucleotides line up with TRBD2. J lost 0 bases, V lost 4 bases, and 10 bases had no gene match. The germline CDR1 and CDR2 sequences are SGDLS and YYNGEE. This CDR3 is built from 19 residues. CDR3 DNA sequence: TGTGCCAGCAGCAAACCTCATGGACTAGCGGGGACGAACACCGGGGAGCTGTTTTTT. It translates to CASSKPHGLAGTNTGELFF. Full variable domain (missing parts from reference TRBV9 and TRBJ2-2): DSGVTQTPKHLITATGQRVTLRCSPRSGDLSVYWYQQSLDQGLQFLIQYYNGEERAKGNILERFSAQQFPDLHSELNLSSLELGDSALYFCASSKPHGLAGTNTGELFFGEGSRLTVL.

The CDR3 region is CASSPRGLPYNEQFF. CDR3 nucleotide sequence: TGTGCCAGCAGCCCTAGGGGACTACCCTACAATGAGCAGTTCTTC. The V call is TRBV3-1 (or the pseudogene TRBV3-2), the J call TRBJ2-1, with 7 bases aligning to TRBD2. The CDR3 covers 15 residues. The V gene's germline CDR1 is LGHDT and CDR2 YNNKEL (reference sequence). V lost 4 bases, J lost 2 bases, and 5 bases stayed unmatched.

This chain connects TRBV9 to TRBJ2-5; D gene unclear. The CDR3 spans 12 residues. In germline, CDR1 is SGDLS, CDR2 YYNGEE. With 0 bases removed from V and 4 bases from J, the gap between germline ends came to 4 bases. DNA of the CDR3: TGTGCCAGCAGCGTAGCCGGAGAGACCCAGTACTTC. Protein: CASSVAGETQYF. Full variable domain (missing parts from reference TRBV9 and TRBJ2-5): DSGVTQTPKHLITATGQRVTLRCSPRSGDLSVYWYQQSLDQGLQFLIQYYNGEERAKGNILERFSAQQFPDLHSELNLSSLELGDSALYFCASSVAGETQYFGPGTRLLVL.

The chain employs TRBV6-4 and TRBJ2-1; unclear D gene. CDR3 length: 15 amino acids. V gave up 6 bases and J gave up 2 bases, with 14 bases separating them. Germline CDR1 MRHNA, CDR2 SNTAGT. CDR3 sequence (DNA): TGTGCCAGCAGCCCTTTTGGTCAGCCCTACAATGAGCAGTTCTTC. This codes for CASSPFGQPYNEQFF.

V usage is TRBV28 and J usage is TRBJ2-1, with 7 bases lining up with TRBD2. V lost 5 bases and J lost 5; bases outside the gene matches: 9. The CDR3 totals 15 residues. Germline CDR1 is MDHEN and CDR2 is SYDVKM. In nucleotides, the CDR3 is TGTGCCAGCAGTGCGGCGGGAGCTCTCCACAATGAGCAGTTCTTC. Amino acids: CASSAAGALHNEQFF.

This rearrangement joins TRBV28 to TRBJ2-5, with D possibly TRBD1 on 5 matching bases. CDR3 size: 13 residues. V was pared by 6 bases and J by 5 bases, with 13 bases between. In germline, CDR1 is MDHEN, CDR2 SYDVKM. In DNA form, the CDR3 reads TGTGCCAGCAGGTTAGGGGTTCGGGAGACCCAGTACTTC. Amino acid sequence: CASRLGVRETQYF. The variable domain in full, completed from reference TRBV28 and TRBJ2-5, reads DVKVTQSSRYLVKRTGEKVFLECVQDMDHENMFWYRQDPGLGLRLIYFSYDVKMKEKGDIPEGYSVSREKKERFSLILESASTNQTSMYLCASRLGVRETQYFGPGTRLLVL.

The V call is TRBV6-2 or TRBV6-3, the J call TRBJ2-1; 9 nucleotides align to TRBD1. Trimming cost V 5 bases and J 7 bases; bases outside gene matches: 9. Germline CDR1 is MNHEY and CDR2 is SVGEGT. The CDR3 loop spans 15 amino acids. The DNA of the CDR3 is TGTGCCAGCAGTCTAGGGACAGGGTTCGGGAATGAGCAGTTCTTC. Translation: CASSLGTGFGNEQFF.

J is TRBJ1-5 and V is TRBV29-1; no firm D call. Germline V lookup: CDR1 SQVTM, CDR2 ANQGSEA. The CDR3 runs to 13 residues. Trimming took 4 bases from V and 7 from J, leaving 14 bases between them. The CDR3 region has the DNA TGCAGCGTTGGTTTGGGAGGCGAACAGCCCCAGCATTTT. This encodes CSVGLGGEQPQHF.

This chain links TRBV6-2 or TRBV6-3 with TRBJ1-2; D remains unclear. The germline V gene encodes CDR1 MNHEY and CDR2 SVGEGT. CDR3 length: 13 residues. Between the trimmed V and J ends, which lost 5 bases and 2 bases, there was a span of 9 bases. The DNA of the CDR3 is TGTGCCAGCAGTCCGGTTGGGAACTATGGCTACACCTTC. It codes for CASSPVGNYGYTF.

The chain employs TRBV4-1 and TRBJ2-7; possibly TRBD1 for D (5 bases). From germline, CDR1 is MGHRA and CDR2 YSYEKL. The CDR3 spans 13 residues. V was shortened by 1 base and J by 2 bases, with 6 bases between the two germline ends. The CDR3 sequence: CASSQVRAYEQYF. The CDR3 region has the DNA TGCGCCAGCAGCCAAGTCAGGGCCTACGAGCAGTACTTC.

The J gene is TRBJ2-3, the V gene TRBV5-1; TRBD2 matches 13 bases. Per the germline V gene, CDR1 is SGHRS and CDR2 is YFSETQ. CDR3 length: 17 amino acids. V lost 1 base to trimming and J lost 8 bases; unmatched junction nucleotides: 10. CDR3 sequence reads: CASSLSRTSGSLGTQYF. CDR3 in DNA: TGCGCCAGCAGCTTGTCGCGGACTAGCGGGAGTCTCGGTACGCAGTATTTT.